The 3 T cell receptor beta chains presented below share a single source sample, sequenced in a study of cytomegalovirus exposure and HLA in healthy donors. The data were produced by immunoSEQ multiplex PCR, yet TCRdb's version contains in-frame clones alone and is incomplete. This sample has roughly 150,000 clones; about 90% occur once, and the top ten carry under 13%. The sequenced sample consisted of PBMCs. These receptors were collected from a woman aged 18-29 years in good health and CMV-seropositive.

This rearrangement joins TRBV5-1 to TRBJ2-4, with D uncertain. The CDR3 has 15 amino acids. CDR1 SGHRS and CDR2 YFSETQ come from the germline V gene. Trimming pared 0 bases from V and 0 bases from J, leaving 7 bases between. CDR3 protein: CASSLADLAKNIQYF. Here the CDR3 DNA reads TGCGCCAGCAGCTTGGCAGACTTAGCCAAAAACATTCAGTACTTC.

CDR3 nucleotide sequence: TGCAGCGTTGGTCTGACAGGCCTCGCCTCTTATGGCTACACCTTC. This translates into CSVGLTGLASYGYTF. The chain combines TRBV29-1 with TRBJ1-2; perhaps TRBD1 as D (6 bases). V was trimmed by 4 bases and J by 5 bases, leaving 20 bases between them. The CDR3 spans 15 residues. Per germline, CDR1 SQVTM and CDR2 ANQGSEA.

V usage is TRBV6-5 and J usage is TRBJ2-7; the match to TRBD1 covers 7 bases. This CDR3 is 14 amino acids long. J lost 7 bases, V lost 7 bases, and 13 bases had no gene match. CDR1 and CDR2 (germline): MNHEY, SVGAGI. CDR3 residues: CASKINRGKGEQYF. The CDR3 coding sequence is TGTGCCAGCAAGATAAACAGGGGTAAAGGAGAGCAGTACTTC.